Below are 8 T cell receptor beta chains sequenced from a single sample in a study of regulatory T cells in long-lasting Graves disease. CDR3 regions were amplified by Arm-PCR using iRepertoire HTBI primers to build TCR beta libraries. MiXCR, applied by TCRdb to the multiplex PCR reads, yields one record per CDR3 protein. The sample consists of 500,000 to 700,000 distinct CDR3 sequences, about 15% of them appearing once. Time point meaning: newly diagnosed GD, antithyroid drugs for less than 3 months. With RNA extracted from PBMCs as input, the TCR library was made. These data also formed part of another study, on T cells in Graves' hyperthyroidism and ophthalmopathy.

Sequenced material: peripheral blood mononuclear cells (PBMCs), taken at new diagnosis, from a patient treated with antithyroid drugs. These receptors all stem from a woman in her 30s with Graves disease.

This clonotype was recorded at least ten times. This chain uses TRBV7-9 with TRBJ2-3; possibly TRBD2 for D (7 bases). The J call may be wrong; the DNA end is better matched by TRBJ2-7. There are 15 residues in the CDR3. CDR1 and CDR2 (germline): SEHNR, FQNEAQ (reference sequence). DNA of the CDR3: TGTGCCAGCAGCTTAGTCTCGGGGGGCCTCCACGAGCAGTACTTC. This translates into CASSLVSGGLHEQYF.

The J gene is TRBJ1-1, the V gene TRBV11-2; D ambiguous. Germline V gene sequence: CDR1 SGHAT, CDR2 FQNNGV. The CDR3 runs to 16 residues. The V gene lost 0 bases and the J gene lost 8 bases, with 19 bases spanning the gap. CDR3 loop: CASSLEGSFQGNEAFF. The CDR3 bases are TGTGCCAGCAGCTTAGAAGGCTCTTTTCAAGGAAACGAAGCTTTCTTT.

With respect to this clonotype: At one boundary the junction diverges from the germline segment, which might be a read error. The DNA of the CDR3 is TGCGCCGGCAGCTTGTTGGATACGCAGTATTTT. Translation gives CAGSLLDTQYF. V is TRBV5-1 and J is TRBJ2-3; D call uncertain. The CDR3 spans 11 residues. Germline CDR1 and CDR2: SGHRS and YFSETQ.

This clonotype showed up just a few times. V usage is TRBV6-1 and J usage is TRBJ1-5; tentatively, D is TRBD1 (5 bases). The CDR3 is 16 residues long. V was shortened by 8 bases and J by 1 base, with 18 bases between the two germline ends. Germline V gene lookup returns CDR1 MNHNS and CDR2 SASEGT. CDR3 loop: CASSRTDTRSNQPQHF. The CDR3 coding sequence is TGTGCCAGCTCAAGGACGGACACCCGGAGCAATCAGCCCCAGCATTTT.

The chain recombines TRBV3-1 with TRBJ2-7; D gene unclear. The CDR3 covers 12 residues. Germline lookup yields CDR1 LGHDT and CDR2 YNNKEL (reference sequence). Between the trimmed V and J ends, which lost 1 base and 3 bases, there was a span of 4 bases. The CDR3, as DNA: TGTGCCAGCAGCCAAGCGGTCTACGAGCAGTACTTC. Its protein product is CASSQAVYEQYF.

This clonotype was counted only a few times. The chain joins TRBV20-1 to TRBJ2-7; the match to TRBD1 covers 9 bases. The CDR3 is made up of 15 amino acids. V lost 1 base and J lost 2; bases outside the gene matches: 6. CDR1 and CDR2 (germline): DFQATT, SNEGSKA (reference sequence). As DNA, the CDR3 is TGCAGTGCTAGAGGGGACAGGGCAGCAACCTACGAGCAGTACTTC. Translating it yields CSARGDRAATYEQYF.

This clonotype has just a few counts. J is TRBJ1-6 and V is TRBV6-5; a weak D match, TRBD1 (6 bases). CDR1 and CDR2 (germline): MNHEY, SVGAGI. Deletions cut 2 bases from V and 6 bases from J, with 14 bases between. This CDR3 region has 16 residues. The CDR3 coding sequence is TGTGCCAGCAGTTACACAGCCGGGACACTTAATTCACCCCTCCACTTT. This codes for CASSYTAGTLNSPLHF.

This clonotype showed up just a few times. V usage is TRBV7-2 and J usage is TRBJ1-5, with TRBD1 matching over 9 bases. CDR3 length equals 15 residues. Germline V lookup: CDR1 SGHTA, CDR2 FQGNSA. V lost 4 bases, J lost 6 bases, and 7 bases stayed unmatched. This CDR3 reads CASSYQGTGSQPQHF. CDR3 sequence (DNA): TGTGCCAGCAGCTACCAAGGGACAGGGAGTCAGCCCCAGCATTTT.